A single TCR beta chain is shown here with its context. Data came from immunoSEQ multiplex PCR; TCRdb stores just in-frame clones and leaves some out. The sample has 90,000 to 95,000 clones, about 90% seen once. Trimming removed 5 bases at V and 2 bases at J, with 9 bases between. Germline CDR1 reads SGHAT; CDR2 reads FQNNGV. The CDR3 has 13 residues. These data come from a study of OX40 agonist ivuxolimab in advanced cancers. The specimen was CD4+ or CD8+ T cells sorted from blood, collected in a trial of the OX40 agonist ivuxolimab. The chain employs TRBV11-2 and TRBJ1-1; no reliable D call. The receptor was isolated from an adult with an advanced solid tumor such as melanoma, head and neck, liver or kidney cancer. CDR3 sequence reads: CASSPEFNTEAFF. DNA for the CDR3: TGTGCCAGCAGCCCAGAGTTTAACACTGAAGCTTTCTTT.